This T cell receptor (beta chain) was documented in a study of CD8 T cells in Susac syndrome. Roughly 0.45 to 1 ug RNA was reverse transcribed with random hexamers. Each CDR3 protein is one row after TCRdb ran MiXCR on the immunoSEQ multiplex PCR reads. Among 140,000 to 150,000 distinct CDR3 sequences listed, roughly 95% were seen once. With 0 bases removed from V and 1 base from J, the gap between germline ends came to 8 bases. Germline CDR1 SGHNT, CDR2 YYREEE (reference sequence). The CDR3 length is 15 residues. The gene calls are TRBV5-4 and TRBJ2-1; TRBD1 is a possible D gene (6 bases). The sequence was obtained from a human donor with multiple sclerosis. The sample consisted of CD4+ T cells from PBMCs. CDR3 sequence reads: CASSLDRVSYNEQFF. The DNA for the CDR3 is TGTGCCAGCAGCTTGGACAGGGTGTCCTACAATGAGCAGTTCTTC.